Below, 21 T cell receptor beta chains from the same sample are listed, as sequenced in a study of blood T cells in healthy people across ages. For the second PCR, which ran for about 6 to 11 cycles, a sample-barcoded 5' primer and a J-beta primer mix were used. One entry per CDR3 protein results from TCRdb running MiXCR on the 5' RACE reads. The table shows 730,000 or so distinct CDR3 sequences, with roughly 43% occurring only once. The material sequenced was blood. The receptors here all came from a man older than 75 in good health.

This clonotype appeared a few times. This chain links TRBV6-1 with TRBJ2-3, with 7 bases fitting TRBD1. V was clipped by 6 bases and J by 5 bases; unmatched bases: 8. This CDR3 spans 14 amino acids. Germline V gene data show CDR1 as MNHNS and CDR2 as SASEGT. The CDR3 sequence: CASRRGQSRDTQYF. The CDR3 nucleotides are TGTGCCAGCAGGAGGGGGCAGTCCCGAGATACGCAGTATTTT.

This clonotype was observed a few times. This chain uses TRBV11-3 with TRBJ2-3; D might be TRBD2 (6 bases). Trimming removed 5 bases at V and 2 bases at J, with 8 bases between. Germline V gene sequence: CDR1 SGHNT, CDR2 YENEEA. There are 13 residues in the CDR3. CDR3 residues: CASSAGNTDTQYF. In DNA form, the CDR3 reads TGTGCCAGCAGCGCGGGGAACACAGATACGCAGTATTTT.

This clonotype was observed once. The CDR3 loop is CAISEAWQSTEAFF. The CDR3 DNA reads TGTGCCATCAGTGAGGCGTGGCAGTCCACTGAAGCTTTCTTT. J is TRBJ1-1 and V is TRBV10-3; D gene ambiguous. CDR1 and CDR2 (germline): ENHRY, SYGVKD. Trimming removed 2 bases from V and 4 bases from J, with 11 bases in between. The CDR3 has 14 amino acids.

CDR3 protein: CASRSKDRAGYGYTF. Written as DNA, the CDR3 is TGTGCCAGCAGATCGAAGGACAGGGCCGGATATGGCTACACCTTC. The V and J genes are TRBV7-2 and TRBJ1-2; 8 bases are a match to TRBD1. Looked up from germline, CDR1 is SGHTA and CDR2 is FQGNSA. This CDR3 has 15 residues. The ends lost 6 bases at V and 5 bases at J; junction bases unmatched: 11.

The chain combines TRBV20-1 with TRBJ2-1, with D possibly being TRBD2 (6 bases). V was clipped by 6 bases and J by 10 bases, with 19 bases between them. CDR1 and CDR2 (germline): DFQATT, SNEGSKA (reference sequence). This CDR3 has 13 amino acids. CDR3 sequence: CSADSISGEEQFF. The CDR3 DNA is TGCAGTGCAGACTCTATTAGCGGCGAGGAGCAGTTCTTC.

This clonotype was found a few times. The rearrangement links TRBV2 to TRBJ1-2; possible D gene TRBD1, 5 bases. The CDR3 length is 13 residues. Trimming pared 7 bases from V and 5 bases from J, leaving 14 bases between. The germline CDR1 and CDR2 sequences are SNHLY and FYNNEI. The DNA of the CDR3 is TGTGCCAGCATAGCACAGGCCTCTTATGGCTACACCTTC. This encodes CASIAQASYGYTF.

Only a few counts were recorded for this clonotype. The chain employs TRBV7-2 and TRBJ2-7, with D perhaps being TRBD1 or TRBD2 (6 bases each). Trimming cost V 2 bases and J 3 bases, with 20 bases left between them. The CDR3 is made up of 17 amino acids. Looked up from germline, CDR1 is SGHTA and CDR2 is FQGNSA. The CDR3 DNA is TGTGCCAGCAGCTTAAACCGGGGGTTCGAACAGGGCTACGAGCAGTACTTC. It translates to CASSLNRGFEQGYEQYF.

This clonotype was seen many times. The DNA of the CDR3 is TGTGCCAGCAGCTTGGGACTTGACACAGATACGCAGTATTTT. Residues: CASSLGLDTDTQYF. The chain joins TRBV9 to TRBJ2-3; D perhaps matches TRBD2 (6 bases). The CDR3 has 14 amino acids. Germline values: CDR1 SGDLS, CDR2 YYNGEE. Trimming took off 4 bases at V and 2 bases at J, with 11 bases between the two ends.

The gene calls are TRBV11-2 and TRBJ1-4; D ambiguous. This CDR3 spans 11 amino acids. CDR1 is SGHAT and CDR2 is FQNNGV in the germline V gene. V was cut by 8 bases and J by 8 bases, with 9 bases left in between. The CDR3 spells CASGLGEKLFF. CDR3 sequence (DNA): TGTGCCAGCGGGCTGGGGGAAAAACTGTTTTTT.

The chain carries TRBV6-2 or TRBV6-3 and TRBJ2-7; D is perhaps TRBD1 (7 bases). The end of the DNA is better explained by TRBJ2-5, so the J call may be wrong. The CDR3 is 14 residues long. Germline V lookup: CDR1 MNHEY, CDR2 SVGEGT. Here the CDR3 DNA reads TGTGCCAGCAGATATGGACAGGAGGGCACGACCCAGTACTTC. This gives the protein CASRYGQEGTTQYF.

This clonotype was observed a few times. The genes are TRBV7-2 and TRBJ2-7, with a tentative D call TRBD1 (5 bases). The ends were cut back, 10 bases at V and 6 bases at J, with 10 bases in the middle. There are 10 residues in the CDR3. Germline V gene lookup returns CDR1 SGHTA and CDR2 FQGNSA. The CDR3 region has the DNA TGTGCCACCAGGGTGTCCGAGCAGTACTTC. This gives the protein CATRVSEQYF. Using reference TRBV7-2 and TRBJ2-7 for the parts outside the CDR3, the full variable domain is GAGVSQSPSNKVTEKGKDVELRCDPISGHTALYWYRQSLGQGLEFLIYFQGNSAPDKSGLPSDRFSAERTGGSVSTLTIQRTQQEDSAVYLCATRVSEQYFGPGTRLTVT.

The CDR3 DNA reads as TGCGCCAAACACCAAGCGGGAGGGGACTACAATGAGCAGTTCTTC. Protein: CAKHQAGGDYNEQFF. The chain links TRBV10-1 to TRBJ2-1; 10 bases agree with TRBD2. The junction had 9 bases not matched to a gene; V was cut back by 10 bases and J by 3 bases. The CDR3 has 15 residues. In germline, CDR1 is WNHNN, CDR2 SYGVQD (reference sequence).

Only a few counts were recorded for this clonotype. The chain joins TRBV7-9 to TRBJ2-5; possibly TRBD2 for D (7 bases). V gave up 6 bases and J gave up 1 base, with 12 bases separating them. From germline, CDR1 is SEHNR and CDR2 FQNEAQ (reference sequence). The CDR3 consists of 14 residues. The CDR3 loop is CASRVGGAQETQYF. The CDR3 bases are TGTGCCAGCAGGGTAGGGGGGGCCCAAGAGACCCAGTACTTC.

V gene TRBV4-2 combines with J gene TRBJ1-3, with TRBD1 identical over 7 bases. CDR1 is LGHNA and CDR2 is YNFKEQ in the germline V gene. Unmatched junction bases numbered 5, after V lost 3 bases and J lost 0 bases. This CDR3 is built from 16 residues. In nucleotides, the CDR3 is TGTGCCAGCAGCCACGGAGACAGGGCCTCTGGAAACACCATATATTTT. This codes for CASSHGDRASGNTIYF.

This sequence joins TRBV20-1 and TRBJ2-2, with 14 positions matching TRBD2. The germline V gene has CDR1 DFQATT and CDR2 SNEGSKA (reference sequence). The CDR3 sequence is 17 residues long. CDR3 bases: TGCTCGCTCCGCAGCGGGACTAGCGGGAGTGGGACCGGGGAGCTGTTTTTT. This sequence encodes CSLRSGTSGSGTGELFF.

The CDR3 sequence is CASSLGVFNTEAFF. The CDR3 DNA is TGTGCCAGCAGCTTAGGAGTTTTCAACACTGAAGCTTTCTTT. This chain uses TRBV7-2 with TRBJ1-1; D uncertain. V was pared by 1 base and J by 2 bases, with 8 bases between. Germline-derived CDR1 and CDR2 are SGHTA and FQGNSA. This CDR3 is built from 14 residues.

This clonotype was found a few times. The rearrangement links TRBV21-1 to TRBJ2-7; TRBD1, as called in the table, went unchecked against the DNA. TRBV21-1 constitutes a pseudogene. The CDR3 covers 13 residues. This chain's CDR3 is CASTGQGPYEQYF. CDR3 DNA sequence: TGTGCCAGCACCGGACAGGGTCCCTACGAGCAGTACTTC.

Comment on this clonotype: This sequence may be a read error, since a much larger clone differs from it by one base. V usage is TRBV28 and J usage is TRBJ2-5; TRBD2 might be the D (6 bases). The CDR3 loop spans 15 amino acids. Germline CDR1 and CDR2: MDHEN and SYDVKM. The CDR3: CASRPLDGLQEAQYF. The CDR3 DNA is TGTGCCAGCAGACCTCTCGACGGACTACAAGAGGCCCAGTACTTC.

The rearrangement links TRBV10-3 to TRBJ1-1; D call uncertain. The CDR3 contains 14 residues. Looked up from germline, CDR1 is ENHRY and CDR2 is SYGVKD. Trimming removed 11 bases from V and 1 base from J, with 17 bases in between. The DNA for the CDR3 is TGTGCCGCCAAGGCCCGGGAGACGAACACTGAAGCTTTCTTT. It encodes CAAKARETNTEAFF.

This clonotype was observed a few times. The J gene is TRBJ2-1, the V gene TRBV4-2; 7 nucleotides match TRBD2. Germline CDR1 is LGHNA and CDR2 is YNFKEQ. The CDR3 consists of 15 residues. The J segment lost 7 bases and the V segment lost 4 bases, leaving 10 bases of the junction unmatched. Here the CDR3 reads CASSLTALASNEQFF. DNA of the CDR3: TGTGCCAGCAGCCTTACTGCACTAGCGAGTAATGAGCAGTTCTTC.

About this clonotype itself: A much bigger clone sits one base away, suggesting this may be a read error. The chain is built from TRBV9 and TRBJ2-5, with D tentatively TRBD1 or TRBD2 (7 bases each). Per the germline V gene, CDR1 is SGDLS and CDR2 is YYNGEE. V was trimmed by 0 bases and J by 11 bases, leaving 17 bases between them. There are 14 residues in the CDR3. CDR3 region: CASSVARQGGEQYF. The CDR3 coding sequence is TGTGCCAGCAGCGTAGCTCGACAGGGAGGGGAGCAGTACTTC.